This T cell receptor (beta chain) was retrieved from a study of T cell repertoires in cytomegalovirus infection. The wider study: Public TCR beta signatures indicated both CMV infection and matching HLA type. Findings of the study overall: Of the TCR beta families, the public ones yielded a cumulative frequency that identified carriers of CMV plus the relevant HLA.

As for this clonotype: No antigen is known for it.

TCRdb recomputed calls from the reads with MiXCR, one row per CDR3 protein. This table has under 850,000 distinct CDR3 sequences, 35% appearing once. The CDR3 has 15 amino acids. J was trimmed by 9 bases and V by 3 bases; bases with no gene match: 3. From germline, CDR1 is SGHNT and CDR2 YYREEE (reference sequence). This TCR was sampled from a human donor in good health (CMV status not recorded). Some clones in this sample may be carry-over from other donors' samples. The V gene is TRBV5-4, the J gene TRBJ2-2; TRBD2 aligns across 15 bases. Specimen: PBMCs. DNA for the CDR3: TGTGCCAGCAGCTGGGGACTAGCGGGAGGTCGGGAGCTGTTTTTT. Amino acids: CASSWGLAGGRELFF.